A selection of T cell receptor beta chains follows, all from one sample in a study of blood T cell repertoires in COVID-19. Clones were read by immunoSEQ multiplex PCR, and TCRdb kept only the in-frame ones, dropping some. The sample lists 150,000 to 200,000 clones; approximately 88% were seen once. Sequenced material: PBMCs or T cells enriched from blood (not recorded which). These receptors all come from a man between 65 and 85 years old who had been exposed to COVID-19. Both conserved end residues are part of each CDR3. The D gene is left open where the match is weak. Rows may omit the clone size; those that give it use once, few, many or a size class.

cdr3_nt cdr3_aa j_call clone_size v_call d_call cdr3_length
TGTGCCAGTAGTATTAAACATTATAATTCACCCCTCCACTTT CASSIKHYNSPLHF TRBJ1-6 - TRBV19 - 14
TGTGCCAGCAGCCGGGACAGCTATGGCTACACCTTC CASSRDSYGYTF TRBJ1-2 - TRBV7-3 TRBD1 12
TGTGCCAGCAGCTTAGACTCGGACAGGAACTACGAGCAGTACTTC CASSLDSDRNYEQYF TRBJ2-7 - TRBV13 TRBD1 15
TGTGCCAGCAGCTACAGGGAATGGAATCAGCCCCAGCATTTT CASSYREWNQPQHF TRBJ1-5 few TRBV28 - 14
TGCAGCGTTGTCCAAGGGACTCCCTACAATGAGCAGTTCTTC CSVVQGTPYNEQFF TRBJ2-1 - TRBV29-1 - 14
TGTGCCAGCAGAGGACAACTGAACACTGAAGCTTTCTTT CASRGQLNTEAFF TRBJ1-1 - TRBV28 - 13
TGTGCCAGCAGCAAATATGTGGGACGGATAATCCGACAGGATAATCAGCCCCAGCATTTT CASSKYVGRIIRQDNQPQHF TRBJ1-5 - TRBV21-1 - 20
TGTGCCAGCAGCAAGACTAGCGGGGGTGGAAGGCTGTTTTTT CASSKTSGGGRLFF TRBJ2-2 - TRBV28 TRBD2 14
TGTGCCAGCAGTCTCCAGGGGACTAGTTCTTTACGTGAGCAGTTCTTC CASSLQGTSSLREQFF TRBJ2-1 - TRBV2 TRBD2 16
TGTGCCAGCAGCGGGGGGGCACTTGGCACAGATACGCAGTATTTT CASSGGALGTDTQYF TRBJ2-3 - TRBV6-2/TRBV6-3 TRBD2 15
TGTGCCAGCAGTCCATTGGACAGGAGTAATTCACCCCTCCACTTT CASSPLDRSNSPLHF TRBJ1-6 - TRBV28 TRBD1 15
TGTGCCAGCTCCCCGACGGGGGCCGGGAGGAGGGATACGCAGTATTTT CASSPTGAGRRDTQYF TRBJ2-3 - TRBV18 - 16
TGCGCCAGCAGCCGGGAGGGCACCCAAGGTTTCTCTGGGGCCAACGTCCTGACTTTC CASSREGTQGFSGANVLTF TRBJ2-6 - TRBV5-1 TRBD2 19
TGTGCCAGCAGCCCCGGGGTTGGAACCTACAATGAGCAGTTCTTC CASSPGVGTYNEQFF TRBJ2-1 - TRBV9 - 15
TGTGCCAGCAGTTACACCTCTCTGGGCGCCAACGTCCTGACTTTC CASSYTSLGANVLTF TRBJ2-6 - TRBV6-5 - 15
TGTGCCCGCCGTCCCTCCGGGACAGGGGGCGGGGGGGCCAACGTCCTGACTTTC CARRPSGTGGGGANVLTF TRBJ2-6 - TRBV28 TRBD1 18
TGTGCCACCAGCAGGACAAGGGGGAACACTGAAGCTTTCTTT CATSRTRGNTEAFF TRBJ1-1 once TRBV15 - 14
TGTGCCAGCACCGGACTAGCGGGAGGCCACAATGAGCAGTTCTTC CASTGLAGGHNEQFF TRBJ2-1 few TRBV28 TRBD2 15
TGCGCCAGCAGCTTATCAGGGTCGAACACCGGGGAGCTGTTTTTT CASSLSGSNTGELFF TRBJ2-2 - TRBV5-1 - 15
TGTGCCAGCTACGGCACCGGGACCAGGGGTGGGCAGTTCTTC CASYGTGTRGGQFF TRBJ2-1 once TRBV2 - 14
TGTGCCAGCAGTGAAGGAGCAGGGATCCATGGCTACACCTTC CASSEGAGIHGYTF TRBJ1-2 - TRBV25-1 - 14
TGTGCCAGCAGCTTAGCGAGGGGGCGCTCAGGGCAGCTGTTTTTT CASSLARGRSGQLFF TRBJ2-2 once TRBV7-2 TRBD1 15